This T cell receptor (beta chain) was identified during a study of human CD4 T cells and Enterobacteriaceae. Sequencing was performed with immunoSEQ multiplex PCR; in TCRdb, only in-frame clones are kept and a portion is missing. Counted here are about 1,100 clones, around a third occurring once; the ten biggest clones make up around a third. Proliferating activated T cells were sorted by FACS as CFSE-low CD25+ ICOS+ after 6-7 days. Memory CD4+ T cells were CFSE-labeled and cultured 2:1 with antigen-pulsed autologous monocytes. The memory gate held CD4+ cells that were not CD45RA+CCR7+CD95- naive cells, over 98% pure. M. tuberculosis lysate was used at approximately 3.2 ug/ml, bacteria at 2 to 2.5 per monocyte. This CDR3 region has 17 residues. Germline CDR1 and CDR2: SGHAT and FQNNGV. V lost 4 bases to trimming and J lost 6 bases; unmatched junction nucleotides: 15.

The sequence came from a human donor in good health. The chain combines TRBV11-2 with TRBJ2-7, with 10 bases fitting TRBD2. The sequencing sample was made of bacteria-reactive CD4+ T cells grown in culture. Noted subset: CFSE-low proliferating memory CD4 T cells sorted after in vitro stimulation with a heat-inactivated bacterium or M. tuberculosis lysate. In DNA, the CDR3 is TGTGCCAGCAGCTCTCCTCCGGGACTAGCGAGGCGCGGCGAGCAGTACTTC. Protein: CASSSPPGLARRGEQYF. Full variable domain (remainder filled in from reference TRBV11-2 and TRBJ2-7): EAGVAQSPRYKIIEKRQSVAFWCNPISGHATLYWYQQILGQGPKLLIQFQNNGVVDDSQLPKDRFSAERLKGVDSTLKIQPAKLEDSAVYLCASSSPPGLARRGEQYFGPGTRLTVT.